These 8 T cell receptor beta chains were sequenced from one sample in a study of control samples from healthy donors and cancer patients. Profiled with immunoSEQ multiplex PCR; TCRdb holds only in-frame clones, not every one. The sample holds around 70,000 clones, around 87% seen once. The sample was PBMCs. The receptors originated from a woman aged 45-59 years with head and neck cancer.

J is TRBJ1-4 and V is TRBV5-4; possibly TRBD1 for D (5 bases). The CDR3 runs to 17 residues. V dropped 0 bases and J dropped 7 bases, with 19 bases sitting between them. The V gene's germline CDR1 is SGHNT and CDR2 YYREEE (reference sequence). The CDR3 DNA is TGTGCCAGCAGCTTGGGAGGGGAGCTTGGGATGAGTGAAAAACTGTTTTTT. Protein sequence: CASSLGGELGMSEKLFF.

Comment on this clone: Other DNA sequences within the sample encode an identical CDR3. This chain connects TRBV28 to TRBJ1-2; no clear D gene. V was trimmed by 2 bases and J by 4 bases, leaving 8 bases between them. In germline, CDR1 is MDHEN, CDR2 SYDVKM. This CDR3 comprises 13 residues. The CDR3 region has the DNA TGTGCCAGCAGTTTAGGAGGGAGCTATGGCTACACCTTC. Translating it yields CASSLGGSYGYTF.

The chain employs TRBV9 and TRBJ2-3; D might be TRBD2 (6 bases). Germline-derived CDR1 and CDR2 are SGDLS and YYNGEE. Trimming took off 0 bases at V and 5 bases at J, with 13 bases between the two ends. The CDR3 totals 15 residues. The CDR3 is CASSVAAGRKDTQYF. In nucleotides, the CDR3 is TGTGCCAGCAGCGTAGCAGCGGGTAGGAAAGATACGCAGTATTTT.

J is TRBJ2-1 and V is TRBV5-1, with a weak D call TRBD2 (6 bases). V was clipped by 4 bases and J by 5 bases, with 13 bases between them. The CDR3 covers 14 residues. Germline assignment: CDR1 SGHRS and CDR2 YFSETQ. The CDR3 DNA follows: TGCGCCAGCAGCCGGGGAGCGGGCGACAATGAGCAGTTCTTC. Translated, it gives CASSRGAGDNEQFF. Full variable domain (rest looked up from reference TRBV5-1 and TRBJ2-1): KAGVTQTPRYLIKTRGQQVTLSCSPISGHRSVSWYQQTPGQGLQFLFEYFSETQRNKGNFPGRFSGRQFSNSRSEMNVSTLELGDSALYLCASSRGAGDNEQFFGPGTRLTVL.

This sequence joins TRBV27 and TRBJ2-7; perhaps TRBD2 as D (6 bases). Germline CDR1 MNHEY, CDR2 SMNVEV (reference sequence). Trimming pared 6 bases from V and 3 bases from J, leaving 18 bases between. This CDR3 comprises 15 residues. The CDR3 loop reads CASRITGLSGYEQYF. The CDR3 nucleotides are TGTGCCAGCAGGATAACGGGACTCTCAGGCTACGAGCAGTACTTC.

This rearrangement joins TRBV28 to TRBJ2-3, with 10 bases identical to TRBD2. This CDR3 comprises 12 residues. CDR1 is MDHEN and CDR2 is SYDVKM in the germline V gene. CDR3 DNA sequence: TGTGTGGTCAGCGGGGGGGCGGATACGCAGTATTTT. Its translation: CVVSGGADTQYF. The full variable domain, its missing parts supplied by reference TRBV28 and TRBJ2-3, is DVKVTQSSRYLVKRTGEKVFLECVQDMDHENMFWYRQDPGLGLRLIYFSYDVKMKEKGDIPEGYSVSREKKERFSLILESASTNQTSMYLCVVSGGADTQYFGPGTRLTVL.

This chain joins TRBV18 and TRBJ2-7, with TRBD1 matching 9 bases. Germline V CDR1 and CDR2: KGHSH, LQKENI. V shed 2 bases and J 5 bases; nucleotides not matched to a gene: 13. This CDR3 comprises 17 residues. The CDR3 spells CASSPYITGTGQDEQYF. The CDR3, as DNA: TGTGCCAGCTCACCATACATTACCGGGACAGGGCAGGACGAGCAGTACTTC.

The V and J genes are TRBV7-9 and TRBJ1-2; D is uncertain. This CDR3 comprises 13 residues. V shed 7 bases and J shed 7 bases, with 16 bases lying between them. Germline V gene sequence: CDR1 SEHNR, CDR2 FQNEAQ (reference sequence). The CDR3 bases are TGTGCCAGCACCCCTCAAAGCGCGGGTGGCTACACCTTC. Translating it yields CASTPQSAGGYTF. Using reference TRBV7-9 and TRBJ1-2 for the parts outside the CDR3, the full variable domain is DTGVSQNPRHKITKRGQNVTFRCDPISEHNRLYWYRQTLGQGPEFLTYFQNEAQLEKSRLLSDRFSAERPKGSFSTLEIQRTEQGDSAMYLCASTPQSAGGYTFGSGTRLTVV.